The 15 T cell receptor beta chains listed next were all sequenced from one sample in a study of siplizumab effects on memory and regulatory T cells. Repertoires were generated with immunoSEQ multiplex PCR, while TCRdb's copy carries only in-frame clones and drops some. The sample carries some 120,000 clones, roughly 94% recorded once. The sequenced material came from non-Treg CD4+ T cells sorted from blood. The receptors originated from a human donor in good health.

The CDR3 DNA sequence: TGTGCCAGCAGTGTTGAGGGGGCGGTAAATGAAAAACTGTTTTTT. Its translation is CASSVEGAVNEKLFF. The V and J genes are TRBV2 and TRBJ1-4, with 7 bases matching TRBD1. This CDR3 contains 15 residues. Germline V lookup: CDR1 SNHLY, CDR2 FYNNEI. V was pared by 4 bases and J by 5 bases, with 7 bases of the junction left unmatched.

The CDR3 nucleotides read TGTGCCAGCAGTTATGGGACTCAGCAGTACTTC. Its translation: CASSYGTQQYF. This chain uses TRBV6-5 with TRBJ2-7; D is possibly TRBD2 (6 bases). Germline V gives CDR1 MNHEY, CDR2 SVGAGI. Trimming left V 3 bases short and J 8 bases short, with 8 bases between. The CDR3 runs to 11 residues.

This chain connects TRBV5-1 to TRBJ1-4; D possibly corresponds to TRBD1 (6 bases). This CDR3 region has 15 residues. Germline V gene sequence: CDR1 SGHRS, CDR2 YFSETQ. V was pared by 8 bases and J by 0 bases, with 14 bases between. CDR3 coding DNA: TGCGCCAGTTTCAGGGGATTAACAACTAATGAAAAACTGTTTTTT. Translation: CASFRGLTTNEKLFF.

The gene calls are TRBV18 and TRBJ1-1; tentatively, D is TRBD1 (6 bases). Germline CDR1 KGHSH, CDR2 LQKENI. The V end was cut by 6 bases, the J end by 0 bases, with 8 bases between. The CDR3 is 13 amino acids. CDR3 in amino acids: CASSRDMNTEAFF. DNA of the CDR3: TGTGCCAGCTCCAGGGACATGAACACTGAAGCTTTCTTT.

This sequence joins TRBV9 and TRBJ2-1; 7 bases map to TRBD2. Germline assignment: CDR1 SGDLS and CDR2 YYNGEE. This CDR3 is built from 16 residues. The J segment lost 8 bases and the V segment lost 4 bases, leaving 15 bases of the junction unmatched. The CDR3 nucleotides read TGTGCCAGCAGCCCCACGTCGGCGGGAGTTCTGGATGAGCAGTTCTTC. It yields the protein CASSPTSAGVLDEQFF.

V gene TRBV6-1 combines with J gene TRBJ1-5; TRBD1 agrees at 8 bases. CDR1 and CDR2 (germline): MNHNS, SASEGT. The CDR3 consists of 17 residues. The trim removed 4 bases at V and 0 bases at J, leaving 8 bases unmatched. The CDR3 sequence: CASSAMAQGGSNQPQHF. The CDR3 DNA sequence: TGTGCCAGCAGTGCCATGGCACAGGGGGGTAGCAATCAGCCCCAGCATTTT.

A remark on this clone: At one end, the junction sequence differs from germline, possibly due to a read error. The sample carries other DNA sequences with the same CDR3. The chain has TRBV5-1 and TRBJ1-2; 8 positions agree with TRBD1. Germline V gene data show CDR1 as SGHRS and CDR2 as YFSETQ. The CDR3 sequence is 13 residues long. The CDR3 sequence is CASSPTGDYGYTF. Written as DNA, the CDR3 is TGCGCCAGCAGCCCGACAGGGGACTACGGCTACACCTTC.

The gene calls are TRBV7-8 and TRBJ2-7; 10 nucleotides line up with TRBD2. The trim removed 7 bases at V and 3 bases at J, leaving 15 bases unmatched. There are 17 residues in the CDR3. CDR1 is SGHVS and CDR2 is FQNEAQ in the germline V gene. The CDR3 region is CASTKGLAFPRVYEQYF. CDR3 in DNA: TGTGCCAGCACCAAGGGACTAGCGTTCCCCCGGGTCTACGAGCAGTACTTC.

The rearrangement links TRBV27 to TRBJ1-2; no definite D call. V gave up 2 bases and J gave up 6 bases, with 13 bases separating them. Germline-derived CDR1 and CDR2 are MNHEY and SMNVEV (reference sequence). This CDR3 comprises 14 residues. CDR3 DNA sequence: TGTGCCAGCAGTTTACGGAATTCAGGTGATGGCTACACCTTC. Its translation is CASSLRNSGDGYTF.

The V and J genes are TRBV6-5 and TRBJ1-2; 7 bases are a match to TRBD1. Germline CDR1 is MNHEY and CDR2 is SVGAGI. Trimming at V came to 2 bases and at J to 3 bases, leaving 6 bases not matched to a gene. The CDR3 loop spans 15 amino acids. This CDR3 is CASSYHGQVDYGYTF. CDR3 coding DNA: TGTGCCAGCAGTTACCACGGACAGGTGGACTATGGCTACACCTTC.

CDR3 sequence (DNA): TGTGCCAGTAGTAACAGGGGCGCCGGGGCCAACGTCCTGACTTTC. Encoded protein: CASSNRGAGANVLTF. This chain uses TRBV19 with TRBJ2-6; 7 nucleotides line up with TRBD1. The CDR3 totals 15 residues. Germline loops: CDR1 LNHDA, CDR2 SQIVND (reference sequence). The V segment lost 4 bases and the J segment 4 bases; nucleotides outside the gene matches: 4.

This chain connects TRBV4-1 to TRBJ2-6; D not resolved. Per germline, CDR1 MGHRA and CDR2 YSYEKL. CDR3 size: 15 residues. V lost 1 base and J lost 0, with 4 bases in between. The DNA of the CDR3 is TGCGCCAGCAGCCAAGTTGCCTCTGGGGCCAACGTCCTGACTTTC. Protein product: CASSQVASGANVLTF.

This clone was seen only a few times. For the CDR3, the DNA is TGCAGCGTTGCCCCGGACAGAACCTTC. Amino acid sequence: CSVAPDRTF. The gene calls are TRBV29-1 and TRBJ1-2, with D possibly matching TRBD1 (6 bases). V was trimmed by 4 bases and J by 14 bases, leaving 11 bases between them. The CDR3 sequence is 9 residues long. From germline, CDR1 is SQVTM and CDR2 ANQGSEA.

CDR3 protein: CASSRKLAGGSYEQYF. The CDR3 region has the DNA TGTGCCAGCAGCAGAAAACTAGCGGGAGGCTCCTACGAGCAGTACTTC. This chain connects TRBV7-9 to TRBJ2-7; 12 bases agree with TRBD2. Germline CDR1 SEHNR, CDR2 FQNEAQ (reference sequence). The CDR3 loop spans 16 amino acids. With V trimmed by 5 bases and J by 0 bases, 5 bases remained unmatched. The variable domain in full, with the rest retrieved from reference TRBV7-9 and TRBJ2-7, is DTGVSQNPRHKITKRGQNVTFRCDPISEHNRLYWYRQTLGQGPEFLTYFQNEAQLEKSRLLSDRFSAERPKGSFSTLEIQRTEQGDSAMYLCASSRKLAGGSYEQYFGPGTRLTVT.

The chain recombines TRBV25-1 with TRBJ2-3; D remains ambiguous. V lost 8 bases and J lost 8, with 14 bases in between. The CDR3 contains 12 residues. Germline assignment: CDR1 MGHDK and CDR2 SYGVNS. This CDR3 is CASRPNLGTQYF. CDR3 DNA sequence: TGTGCCAGCCGCCCCAATTTGGGTACGCAGTATTTT.